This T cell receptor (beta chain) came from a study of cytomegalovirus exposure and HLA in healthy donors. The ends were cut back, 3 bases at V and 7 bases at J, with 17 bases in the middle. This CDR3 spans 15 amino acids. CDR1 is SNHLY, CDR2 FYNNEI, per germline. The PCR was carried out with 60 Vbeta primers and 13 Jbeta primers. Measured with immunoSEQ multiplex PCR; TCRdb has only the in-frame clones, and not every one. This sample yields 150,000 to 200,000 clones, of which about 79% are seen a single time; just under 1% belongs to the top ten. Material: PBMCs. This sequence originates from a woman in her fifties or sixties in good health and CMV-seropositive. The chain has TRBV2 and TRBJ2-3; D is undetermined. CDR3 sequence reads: CASSDLTSQYYTQYF. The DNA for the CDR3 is TGTGCCAGCAGTGATTTGACTTCTCAATATTATACGCAGTATTTT.